These T cell receptor beta chains were read from a single sample in a study of blood T cell repertoires in COVID-19. Here immunoSEQ multiplex PCR was the method, and the copy in TCRdb shows in-frame clones only, minus some. Among under 450,000 clones, around 89% were seen once, and the ten largest hold around 1.5%. Input material: peripheral blood. The receptors derive from a woman aged 40 to 49 with COVID-19, enrolled during active disease. CDR3s include the opening cysteine and the closing phenylalanine or tryptophan. D genes are given only for firm matches. A clone size is listed for some rows: how often the clone was seen (once, few, many), or a class if it is expanded.

v_gene	abundance	d_gene	j_gene	CDR3nt	CDR3aa
TRBV30	NA	NA	TRBJ2-1	TGTGCCTGGGTCTCTGGGACTCCCGATTACAATGAGCAGTTCTTC	CAWVSGTPDYNEQFF
TRBV6-4	NA	NA	TRBJ1-1	TGTGCCAGCAGAGCCAGGGAATACACTGAAGCTTTCTTT	CASRAREYTEAFF
TRBV5-4	NA	TRBD1	TRBJ1-2	TGTGCCAGCAGCCTGGTCGGACAGGGCGAGGGTGGCTACACCTTC	CASSLVGQGEGGYTF
TRBV30	NA	TRBD1	TRBJ1-2	TGTGCCTGCCAATCCCAGGGACAGGGGAGAGATGGCTACACCTTC	CACQSQGQGRDGYTF
TRBV4-3	once	NA	TRBJ1-1	TGCGCCAGCAGCCAAGTTCTGATCGGGGATCACACTGAAGCTTTCTTT	CASSQVLIGDHTEAFF
TRBV7-9	NA	NA	TRBJ1-1	TGTGCCAGCGCCTCGTTAGGGAGAGGGCTCGGGAACACTGAAGCTTTCTTT	CASASLGRGLGNTEAFF
TRBV28	NA	TRBD1	TRBJ1-1	TGTGCCAGCAGTTTTTCAGGGACAGGGGAGGTTTTGAACACTGAAGCTTTCTTT	CASSFSGTGEVLNTEAFF
TRBV7-9	NA	TRBD2	TRBJ2-1	TGTGCCAGCAGCGAGCAAAGCGGGAGCAGTGAGCAGTTCTTC	CASSEQSGSSEQFF
TRBV27	NA	TRBD2	TRBJ2-7	TGTGCCAGCAGTTCCCCGGGAGCGGGAGAGCAGTACTTC	CASSSPGAGEQYF
TRBV7-3	NA	TRBD1	TRBJ1-1	TGTGCCAGCAGCCTCACTTCGGCAGGGGGAACTGAAGCTTTCTTT	CASSLTSAGGTEAFF
TRBV7-2	NA	NA	TRBJ1-1	TGTGCCAGCAGCTGGAGTATAAGGGGAAACACTGAAGCTTTCTTT	CASSWSIRGNTEAFF
TRBV30	NA	NA	TRBJ2-7	TGTGCCGGGCGCAGGGCGGACGAGCAGTACTTC	CAGRRADEQYF
TRBV18	NA	NA	TRBJ2-3	TGTGCCAGCTCACAACAGGGAACTAGCACAGATACGCAGTATTTT	CASSQQGTSTDTQYF
TRBV18	once	NA	TRBJ2-2	TGTGCCAGCTCATCTCCCTCCGGACTCCTGAACACCGGGGAGCTGTTTTTT	CASSSPSGLLNTGELFF
TRBV5-1	NA	NA	TRBJ2-2	TGCGCCAGCTCCTTACGGGGGACAGCGAACACCGGGGAGCTGTTTTTT	CASSLRGTANTGELFF
TRBV5-4	NA	TRBD1	TRBJ1-4	TGTGCCAGCAGGGACGGGACAGAAAGTTTAGAAAAACTGTTTTTT	CASRDGTESLEKLFF
TRBV28	NA	TRBD1	TRBJ1-1	TGTGCCAGCAGTTTATGGTGGGACAGGATCGCTTTCTTT	CASSLWWDRIAFF
TRBV3-1/TRBV3-2	NA	TRBD2	TRBJ2-1	TGTGCCAGCAGCCCGGGACTAGCGGGGGGCCAGGTCGACAATGAGCAGTTCTTC	CASSPGLAGGQVDNEQFF
TRBV5-1	NA	NA	TRBJ2-5	TGCGCCAGCAGCTCCGCGGGGACAGACCAAGAGACCCAGTACTTC	CASSSAGTDQETQYF
TRBV7-8	NA	NA	TRBJ1-4	TGTGCCAGCAGCCCAGGACAGAACAGAGAAAAACTGTTTTTT	CASSPGQNREKLFF
TRBV7-2	few	NA	TRBJ1-6	TGTGCCAGCAGCTTAGACAGGGACCATAATTCACCCCTCCACTTT	CASSLDRDHNSPLHF
TRBV5-1	NA	NA	TRBJ2-3	TGCGCCAGCAGCTCCGGGACTTCCACAGATACGCAGTATTTT	CASSSGTSTDTQYF
TRBV28	NA	TRBD2	TRBJ2-7	TGTGCCAGCAGTTTTTTGGGGACTAGCGGGAGGGCGGTGCAGTACTTC	CASSFLGTSGRAVQYF
TRBV10-3	many	TRBD1	TRBJ2-3	TGTGCCATACAGGGGGCGCCTAGCACAGATACGCAGTATTTT	CAIQGAPSTDTQYF
TRBV19	NA	NA	TRBJ1-1	TGTGCCAGTAGTTTCGCCGAAACCCTTTTGGGAGGGACTGAAGCTTTCTTT	CASSFAETLLGGTEAFF
TRBV6-5	NA	NA	TRBJ1-2	TGTGCCAGCAGCCGCGACAGGAACTATGGCTACACCTTC	CASSRDRNYGYTF
TRBV7-2	NA	NA	TRBJ1-5	TGTGCCAGCAGCCTTACAGGGTCGAGAGGCAATCAGCCCCAGCATTTT	CASSLTGSRGNQPQHF
TRBV27	NA	NA	TRBJ1-6	TGTGCCAGCCGCTCGACAGGAAAGGAATCACCCCTCCACTTT	CASRSTGKESPLHF
TRBV19	NA	TRBD1	TRBJ2-3	TGTGCCAGTAGCCTTAGCCAGGGGGCTATAGATACGCAGTATTTT	CASSLSQGAIDTQYF
TRBV19	NA	TRBD2	TRBJ2-2	TGTGCCAGTAGTCAGGCGGGAGACACCGGGGAGCTGTTTTTT	CASSQAGDTGELFF
TRBV14	NA	NA	TRBJ1-1	TGTGCCAGCAGCCAAGAGGTGGAAGGGGGTGTAGCTTTCTTT	CASSQEVEGGVAFF
TRBV5-1	NA	NA	TRBJ1-1	TGCGCCAGCAGCTTGGGGGTAGCCATGAACACTGAAGCTTTCTTT	CASSLGVAMNTEAFF
TRBV7-2	NA	TRBD2	TRBJ2-4	TGTGCCAGCACCCCCCGGACTAGCCCCAACATTCAGTACTTC	CASTPRTSPNIQYF
TRBV7-2	NA	TRBD1	TRBJ1-2	TGTGCCAGCAGCCCCCGGAAGGGGGCGGAATATGGCTACACCTTC	CASSPRKGAEYGYTF
TRBV11-3	NA	NA	TRBJ1-1	TGTGCCAGCAGCCGCGACAGATTAACTGAAGCTTTCTTT	CASSRDRLTEAFF
TRBV7-9	NA	NA	TRBJ2-3	TGTGCCAGCAGCTCCTGGGGCGGGGTAAGCACAGATACGCAGTATTTT	CASSSWGGVSTDTQYF
TRBV7-2	NA	NA	TRBJ2-7	TGTGCCAGCAGCTGGGAAGGACAGCTCTACGAGCAGTACTTC	CASSWEGQLYEQYF
TRBV7-2	NA	NA	TRBJ2-3	TGTGCCAGCAGCTTCCCAGGGAACACAGATACGCAGTATTTT	CASSFPGNTDTQYF
TRBV6-5	NA	TRBD1	TRBJ1-5	TGTGCCAGCAAGACAGGGGGCCATCAGCCCCAGCATTTT	CASKTGGHQPQHF
TRBV19	NA	NA	TRBJ2-2	TGTGCCAGTAGTATAATTCCAGGGAACACCGGGGAGCTGTTTTTT	CASSIIPGNTGELFF
TRBV2	once	NA	TRBJ1-2	TGTGCCAGCAGTGAGGGGCAGAGTTATGGCTACACCTTC	CASSEGQSYGYTF